The T cell receptor (beta chain) described here comes from a study of T cell changes during pregnancy in multiple sclerosis. Clones were sequenced by immunoSEQ multiplex PCR, and TCRdb holds only the in-frame ones, with some missing. The repertoire holds 70,000 to 100,000 clones, with 90% to 95% as singletons. In germline, CDR1 is MNHEY, CDR2 SMNVEV (reference sequence). Trimming cost V 2 bases and J 6 bases; bases outside gene matches: 7. The CDR3 extends over 14 amino acids. The sequences come from peripheral blood, collected in the third trimester of pregnancy. This TCR was recovered from a female donor with multiple sclerosis, enrolled in a pregnancy study. The rearrangement links TRBV27 to TRBJ2-7; 7 positions match TRBD1. CDR3 sequence: CASSLKGAWGEQYF. The DNA for the CDR3 is TGTGCCAGCAGTTTAAAGGGGGCATGGGGCGAGCAGTACTTC.